This TCR beta chain was retrieved from a study of identical twins (dated by TCRdb to the mid-2010s). Broadly, across the study: The study deep-sequenced TCR alpha and beta repertoires from monozygotic twins, unrelated adults of various ages and cord blood to test whether fetal clonotypes persist. To rule out contamination, the twin experiments were replicated at different times with different library preparation protocols. Here is what the overall study found, with its caveats: Invariant T cells such as MAIT and iNKT could partly confound zero-insertion analyses, although diverse VJ usage argued against such confounding for most clonotypes. Compared with coincidental sharing between unrelated individuals, an excess of low generation-probability sequences was observed among out-of-frame TCR alpha sequences shared between twins. Abundant cord blood beta clonotypes had fewer insertions, young adult naive repertoires showed a similar but weaker trend, and memory repertoires showed no such trend. Because the same donors could not be followed over many years, conclusions were based on cross-sectional statistical analysis. In monozygotic twins, out-of-frame TCR alpha sharing was systematically underestimated by recombination models, although the models agreed with sharing between unrelated individuals. A weaker excess of twin sharing was found in beta out-of-frame sequences because the signal-to-noise ratio was lowered by fewer shared sequences.

Library generation was performed with 5' RACE. Sequencing was performed on an Illumina HiSeq 2000. Template switching introduced a universal primer binding site; the final cDNA contained a unique molecular identifier, enabling accurate counting of TCR cDNA molecules. First-strand cDNA for TCR alpha and beta chains was synthesized from specific primers in the conserved constant-segment region. To control for contamination, every cDNA library carried two barcodes: a SMART-Mk sample barcode plus Illumina barcodes. TruSeq adapter sequences and Illumina sample barcodes were added in two successive PCR steps. The Illumina HiSeq platform was used with custom primers to sequence TCR alpha and beta cDNA libraries. The authors processed their data as follows. MiGEC processed the raw reads to extract unique molecular identifiers, while MiXCR was used to determine the CDR3 positions. For each individual, recombination models were inferred using an EM algorithm with the repgenHMM and IGoR tools. The analysis of shared clonotypes was done with the tcR package in R, with sharing normalized by the product of cloneset sizes. Out-of-frame nonproductive sequences were analyzed to study raw recombination free of thymic and clonal selection effects. The raw public reads went through TCRdb reprocessing: fastp at Q25, MiXCR clone calling, in-frame beta chains kept. Rows are unified per CDR3 protein, each entry keeping the most common DNA and genes. The V and J calls here are based on TCRdb, not the publication. The table for this sample lists just under 650,000 distinct CDR3 sequences; 7.1% of them were counted only once. The ten most abundant clones make up roughly 1.5% of the sample.

After removal of 10 bases from V and 5 bases from J, the junction retains 14 bases not matched to a gene. From the germline V gene, CDR1 is ENHRY and CDR2 is SYGVKD. The CDR3, from cysteine to phenylalanine, totals 14 residues. The retained sequence is limited to the CDR3, 42 bases, with the frame set at the first base. This clonotype turned up a few times. The antigen it binds to is not known. Qualities for individual bases were not recorded, and no much larger clone is one base off. Every donor was a healthy Caucasian. Three pairs of female monozygotic twins, all aged roughly 18 to 30 years, made up the twin cohort. The RNA used for TCR libraries was isolated from peripheral blood mononuclear cells. These same records also appear under a second study, on yellow fever vaccine responses in identical twins. The other study reports the following: According to the authors, in identical twins the way T cells responded to vaccination appeared partly convergent and partly personalized. In identical twins, the study followed T cell clones that responded to the vaccine with precision.

This sequence originates from a woman aged 18-29 years in good health. The chain links TRBV10-3 with TRBJ2-7; 7 nucleotides in the junction match TRBD2. Sequenced sample: PBMCs. The CDR3 loop reads CATQERERLNEQYF. The DNA sequence is given as TGTGCCACCCAGGAGCGGGAAAGGTTGAACGAGCAGTACTTC.